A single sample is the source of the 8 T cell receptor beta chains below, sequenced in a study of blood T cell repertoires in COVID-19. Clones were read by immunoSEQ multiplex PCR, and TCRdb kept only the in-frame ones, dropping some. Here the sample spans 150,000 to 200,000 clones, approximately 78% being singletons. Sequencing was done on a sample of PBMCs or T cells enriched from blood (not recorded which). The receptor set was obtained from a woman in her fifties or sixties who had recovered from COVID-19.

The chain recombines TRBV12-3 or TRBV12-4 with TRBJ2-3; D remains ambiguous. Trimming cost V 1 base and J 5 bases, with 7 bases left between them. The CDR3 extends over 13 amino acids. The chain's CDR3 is CASSLGQRDTQYF. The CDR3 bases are TGTGCCAGCAGTTTAGGACAAAGAGATACGCAGTATTTT.

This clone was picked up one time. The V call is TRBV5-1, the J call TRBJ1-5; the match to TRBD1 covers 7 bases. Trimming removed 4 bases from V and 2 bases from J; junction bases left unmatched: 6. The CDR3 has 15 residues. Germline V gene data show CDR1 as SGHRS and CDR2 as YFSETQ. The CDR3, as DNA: TGCGCCAGCAGCCAATCCGGGACAGGCAATCAGCCCCAGCATTTT. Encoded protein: CASSQSGTGNQPQHF.

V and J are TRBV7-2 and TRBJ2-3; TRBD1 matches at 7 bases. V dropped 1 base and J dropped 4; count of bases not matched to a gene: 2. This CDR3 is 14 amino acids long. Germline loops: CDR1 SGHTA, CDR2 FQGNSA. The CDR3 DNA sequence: TGTGCCAGCAGCTTAGGGGACAGCCCAGATACGCAGTATTTT. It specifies CASSLGDSPDTQYF. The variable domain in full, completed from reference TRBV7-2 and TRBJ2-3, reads GAGVSQSPSNKVTEKGKDVELRCDPISGHTALYWYRQSLGQGLEFLIYFQGNSAPDKSGLPSDRFSAERTGGSVSTLTIQRTQQEDSAVYLCASSLGDSPDTQYFGPGTRLTVL.

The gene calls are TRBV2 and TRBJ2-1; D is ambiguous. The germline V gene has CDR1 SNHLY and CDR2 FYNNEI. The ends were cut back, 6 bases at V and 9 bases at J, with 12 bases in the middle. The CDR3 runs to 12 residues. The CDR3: CASSEERGEQFF. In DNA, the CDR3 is TGTGCCAGCAGCGAGGAGCGAGGTGAGCAGTTCTTC.

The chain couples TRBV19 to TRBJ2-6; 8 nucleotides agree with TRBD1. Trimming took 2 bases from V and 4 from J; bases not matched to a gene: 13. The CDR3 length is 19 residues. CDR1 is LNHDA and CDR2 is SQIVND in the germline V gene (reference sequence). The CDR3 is CASSIPVTRGRGGANVLTF. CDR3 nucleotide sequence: TGTGCCAGTAGTATACCGGTCACCAGGGGGCGGGGAGGGGCCAACGTCCTGACTTTC.

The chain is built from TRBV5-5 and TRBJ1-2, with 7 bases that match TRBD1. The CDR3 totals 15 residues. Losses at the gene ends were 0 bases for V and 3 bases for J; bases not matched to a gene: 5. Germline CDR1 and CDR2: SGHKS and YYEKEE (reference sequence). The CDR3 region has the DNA TGTGCCAGCAGCTTGGAGGGGGCCGCGGACTATGGCTACACCTTC. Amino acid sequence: CASSLEGAADYGYTF.

The CDR3 spells CASSQGTTDRGYGYTF. CDR3 sequence (DNA): TGTGCCAGCAGCCAAGGCACCACGGACAGGGGCTATGGCTACACCTTC. The chain has TRBV3-1 (or the pseudogene TRBV3-2) and TRBJ1-2; the match to TRBD1 covers 9 bases. V lost 1 base and J lost 4; bases outside the gene matches: 7. CDR3 length: 16 residues. Per the germline V gene, CDR1 is LGHDT and CDR2 is YNNKEL (reference sequence).

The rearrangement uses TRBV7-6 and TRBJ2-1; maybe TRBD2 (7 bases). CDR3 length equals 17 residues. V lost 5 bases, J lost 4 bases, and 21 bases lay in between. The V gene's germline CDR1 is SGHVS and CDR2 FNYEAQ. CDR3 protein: CASSQGGDSRSYNEQFF. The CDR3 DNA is TGTGCCAGCAGCCAAGGGGGGGACTCTCGGAGTTACAATGAGCAGTTCTTC.